The rows below give T cell receptor beta chains drawn from one sample of a study of radiation and T cells in renal cell carcinoma. Clones were sequenced by immunoSEQ multiplex PCR, and TCRdb holds only the in-frame ones, with some missing. The sample has some 110,000 clones; roughly 80% are singletons. This sample comprised blood, obtained from a patient whose treatment included radiotherapy and nephrectomy. These receptors were taken from a woman aged 60-70 years with renal cell carcinoma. Each CDR3 is given with its conserved first and last residue. A D gene is named only where the DNA matches it firmly. Where a row states a size, it is once, few, many or the class of an expanded clone; other rows omit it.

>NA|TRBJ1-1|TRBV13|TRBD1
TGTGCCAGCAGCCCTCGACAGGGTGTGGCCACTGAAGCTTTCTTT
CASSPRQGVATEAFF
>once|TRBJ1-1|TRBV10-1|TRBD1
TGCGCCAGCAGTGAGGACAGGGTCGGGGGCACTGAAGCTTTCTTT
CASSEDRVGGTEAFF
>NA|TRBJ2-2|TRBV5-1|NA
TGCGCCAGCAGCGTCCGGGACTCTCTTCGGACCGGGGAGCTGTTTTTT
CASSVRDSLRTGELFF
>NA|TRBJ1-1|TRBV19|TRBD1
TGTGCCAGTAGTATAAACTCAGGGGGCACTGAAGCTTTCTTT
CASSINSGGTEAFF
>NA|TRBJ2-7|TRBV7-6|TRBD2
TGTGCCAGCAGCTTGGGGCGGGAGGCCTACGAGCAGTACTTC
CASSLGREAYEQYF
>NA|TRBJ2-1|TRBV6-1|TRBD1
TGTGCCAGCAGGGGAAGACAGGGTCTAAATAATGAGCAGTTCTTC
CASRGRQGLNNEQFF
>few|TRBJ1-5|TRBV27|TRBD1
TGTGCCAGCAGTTTACTCGGGACAGATAGCAATCAGCCCCAGCATTTT
CASSLLGTDSNQPQHF
>NA|TRBJ2-7|TRBV9|TRBD2
TGTGCCAGCAGCGTGGATAGCGGGGTTACCTACGAGCAGTACTTC
CASSVDSGVTYEQYF
>few|TRBJ1-3|TRBV6-4|NA
TGTGCCAGCAGAGGCAGAAGAGGAAACACCATATATTTT
CASRGRRGNTIYF
>NA|TRBJ1-1|TRBV28|NA
TGTGCCAGCAGTTTTGTTCGGGGGGTCGCTGAAGCTTTCTTT
CASSFVRGVAEAFF
>NA|TRBJ2-3|TRBV7-2|TRBD1
TGTGCCAGCAGCCCCGGGACAGGAAGCACAGATACGCAGTATTTT
CASSPGTGSTDTQYF
>NA|TRBJ2-1|TRBV4-3|NA
TGCGCCAGCAGCCAAGTACTCCTGGACGGAAGCTCCTACAATGAGCAGTTCTTC
CASSQVLLDGSSYNEQFF
>once|TRBJ1-1|TRBV18|NA
TGTGCCAGCTCACTCCAGCAGAACACTGAAGCTTTCTTT
CASSLQQNTEAFF
>NA|TRBJ1-2|TRBV15|NA
TGTGCCACCACCGACAGCTACTATGGCTACACCTTC
CATTDSYYGYTF
>NA|TRBJ2-3|TRBV6-6|NA
TGTGCCAGCAGTTACTCGCCCGGACAGACAGATACGCAGTATTTT
CASSYSPGQTDTQYF
>once|TRBJ1-2|TRBV6-6|NA
TGTGCCAGCACTGCCAGCAGAAGCGGCTACACCTTC
CASTASRSGYTF
>NA|TRBJ2-7|TRBV7-9|NA
TGTGCCAGCAGCCATCCAGGGTTCTACGAGCAGTACTTC
CASSHPGFYEQYF
>NA|TRBJ2-5|TRBV10-3|TRBD2
TGTGCCATCAGGGGACTAGCGGGAGAAGAGACCCAGTACTTC
CAIRGLAGEETQYF
>NA|TRBJ2-3|TRBV11-2|TRBD2
TGTGCCAGCAGCCCCCTAGCGGGACTAGCTACTGATACGCAGTATTTT
CASSPLAGLATDTQYF
>NA|TRBJ2-3|TRBV19|NA
TGTGCCAGTAGTATTCCGGGACCTAGGAATACGCAGTATTTT
CASSIPGPRNTQYF
>NA|TRBJ1-4|TRBV5-8|TRBD1
TGTGCCAGCAGCTGGGGGGACAGTCCCGCCGCAACTAATGAAAAACTGTTTTTT
CASSWGDSPAATNEKLFF
>NA|TRBJ2-1|TRBV5-6|TRBD2
TGTGCCAGCAGCCACGGGACTAGCCCCTACAATGAGCAGTTCTTC
CASSHGTSPYNEQFF
>NA|TRBJ1-5|TRBV9|NA
TGTGCCAGCAGCGTAGATGGGGTAAGCAATCAGCCCCAGCATTTT
CASSVDGVSNQPQHF
>NA|TRBJ1-1|TRBV5-1|NA
TGCGCCAGCAGCTTGGACCGGATAATGAACACTGAAGCTTTCTTT
CASSLDRIMNTEAFF
>NA|TRBJ2-6|TRBV19|NA
TGTGCCAGTAGTATAGTGGGGGCCTCTGGGGCCAACGTCCTGACTTTC
CASSIVGASGANVLTF
>NA|TRBJ1-2|TRBV28|NA
TGTGCCAGCAGTTTAGGTGGGACACCCTCTAACTATGGCTACACCTTC
CASSLGGTPSNYGYTF
>NA|TRBJ2-7|TRBV27|TRBD1
TGTGCCAGCAGTAGGCAGACAGGGGGAAGCTCCTACGAGCAGTACTTC
CASSRQTGGSSYEQYF
>NA|TRBJ1-1|TRBV5-1|NA
TGCGCCAGCAGTCCCACACAGAACACTGAAGCTTTCTTT
CASSPTQNTEAFF
>NA|TRBJ2-5|TRBV7-9|NA
TGTGCCAGCAGCTTTCCGGCCCCAGGCGGAATGACCGAAGAGACCCAGTACTTC
CASSFPAPGGMTEETQYF
>NA|TRBJ2-3|TRBV29-1|NA
TGCAGCGTTGGGGACGCAGATACGCAGTATTTT
CSVGDADTQYF
>once|TRBJ2-3|TRBV7-9|NA
TGTGCCAGCAGCCGCCCCACAGATACGCAGTATTTT
CASSRPTDTQYF
>few|TRBJ1-5|TRBV6-6|NA
TGTGCCAGCAGCAGCAGGGAGATTGATCAGCCCCAGCATTTT
CASSSREIDQPQHF